The present entry profiles one T cell receptor beta chain with its context. The data belong to a study of blood T cell repertoires in COVID-19. Across the whole study: Researchers got acute and convalescent COVID-19 samples from the United States, Italy and Spain. Nucleic acid was either cDNA or gDNA, and it came from T cells, B-cell-depleted T cells, or PBMCs.

Enrolled during active infection, Seattle patients were then followed longitudinally. Method: immunoSEQ multiplex PCR; TCRdb's copy keeps in-frame clones and lacks some. This sample has roughly 170,000 clones, with around nine tenths found just once. The sequencing sample was made of peripheral blood. This sequence was found in a woman in her 70s with COVID-19, enrolled during active disease.

CDR3 bases: TGTGCCAGTACCGGGACTGCGAACACCGGGGAGCTGTTTTTT. Translation gives CASTGTANTGELFF. The chain is built from TRBV24-1 and TRBJ2-2; D possibly corresponds to TRBD2 (6 bases). From germline, CDR1 is KGHDR and CDR2 SFDVKD. V was trimmed by 11 bases and J by 0 bases, leaving 12 bases between them. The CDR3 contains 14 residues.